This T cell receptor beta chain was obtained from a study of T cell repertoires in aging, cancer and after chemotherapy. The germline V gene encodes CDR1 SGHAT and CDR2 FQNNGV. Trimming stripped 5 bases from V and 7 bases from J, with 20 bases between. The CDR3 is made up of 16 amino acids. TRB rearrangements spanning V, D and J were amplified using mixed TRB-A/B primers. TCRdb re-analysed the multiplex PCR reads in MiXCR, keeping a single row per CDR3 protein. The sample contains some 11,000 distinct CDR3 sequences, roughly 30% of which appear only once. TCR beta rearrangements were amplified from peripheral blood genomic DNA.

This chain connects TRBV11-2 to TRBJ2-2; D gene unclear. The sequencing sample was made of blood. This receptor was identified in a human donor in good health. CDR3 amino acids: CASSPGRKGGIGELFF. The CDR3 nucleotides are TGTGCCAGCAGCCCAGGCCGAAAGGGTGGAATCGGGGAGCTGTTTTTT.